This TCR beta chain was profiled in a study of blood T cell repertoires in COVID-19 (dated by TCRdb to about 2020). Study-level background: Samples from collaborators originated in the United States, Italy and Spain and spanned both the acute and convalescent phases of COVID-19. The sample metadata nearly always contained a de-identified subject ID, COVID-19 status, age in years and sex. A freely available public database, intended as a resource for researchers studying the immune response to SARS-CoV-2, is where the repertoires were released. The prospective study material was composed of cDNA or gDNA derived from T cells, B-cell-depleted T cells, or PBMCs. Samples were obtained from the ongoing ImmuneRACE study (first 160 participants) and from 1,254 subjects provided by 6 global collaborators. Where available, HLA class I and class II types were obtained from metadata supplied by the sample provider rather than from assay-based typing. The dataset comprised deeply sampled blood TCRbeta repertoires from subjects exposed to, actively infected with, or recovered from COVID-19.

As concerns this clone: The antigen this receptor binds is unknown. Per-base qualities were not stored, and no clone one base away is much larger.

The collaborating institutions used their own protocols to collect whole blood in K2EDTA tubes. For TCRbeta analysis, collaborators shipped samples in one of three forms: frozen whole blood, isolated PBMCs, or DNA extracted from either of those sample types. TCRbeta CDR3 regions were amplified from genomic DNA using the immunoSEQ Assay, a bias-controlled multiplex PCR. Per the authors' processing: The number of nucleated cells in each sample was estimated from the amplification of reference gene primers within the assay. To quantify the absolute abundance of each unique TCRbeta CDR3 rearrangement, sequence reads were collapsed and filtered. For each sample, productive Simpson clonality was calculated as the square root of Simpson's diversity index over productive rearrangements. TCRdb mirrors the immuneACCESS table, restricted to in-frame sequences. Some clones are absent from its copies; in checked studies, under half trace to an unresolved V gene, and the reason for the others is unknown. V and J calls and clone size are as listed in that table; D and trimming were resolved from the DNA. The sample table contains about 82,000 clones; only one count was recorded for around 85% of them. The ten largest clones add up to under 20% of the sample.

The CDR3 covers 11 residues, taking in both the cysteine and the phenylalanine. Only the CDR3 region is kept as DNA, spanning 33 bases read in frame from base 1. Via the germline V gene (reference sequence), CDR1 is SGHNT and CDR2 YYREEE. Cut back by 2 bases and 3 bases, the V and J ends lie 2 bases apart. Points the paper makes about the study in general: The quantity of clinical and demographic metadata differed by source and by participant and was supplied without curation.

The sequence is built from TRBV5-4 and TRBJ2-5; no D segment can be confidently identified. The receptor's source is an elderly man with active or convalescent COVID-19. The sequenced sample was peripheral blood. CDR3 region: CASSFEETQYF. The DNA sequence follows: TGTGCCAGCAGCTTCGAAGAGACCCAGTACTTC.